This T cell receptor (beta chain) was sequenced for a study of T cell responses to AZD1222 COVID-19 vaccine (dated by TCRdb to 2020 to 2023). Some background on the complete study: A total of about 250 trial participants underwent TCR sequencing, of whom 200 to 220 had received two doses of AZD1222 and some 26 had received two doses of the MenACWY control vaccine. Enrollment into the trials was organized by age into subgroups of 18-55, 56-69 and 70-plus years, and those subgroups contained approximately 160, 26 and 62 TCR-sequenced participants, respectively.

The CDR3, from cysteine to phenylalanine, totals 17 residues. CDR3 DNA is the only sequence kept; it has 51 bases, read in frame from the first base. The germline V gene specifies MGHRA as CDR1 and YSYEKL as CDR2. V loses 2 bases, J loses 2 bases, and the germline ends lie 16 bases apart. The CDR3 regions of human TCRbeta chains were subjected to immunosequencing. As for how the authors treated the data: TCRs in the repertoires were compared against a reference library of SARS-CoV-2-specific TCRs that had been generated with the MIRA antigen-specificity platform. Breadth was defined as the fraction of unique TCRs that were SARS-CoV-2-associated, and depth was defined as the fraction of total T cells that were SARS-CoV-2-associated. Each spike-specific TCR was assigned to its reactive spike region and to a CD4 or CD8 class using the MIRA data. Log10-transformed breadth and depth values were compared by one-way ANOVA with Sidak's multiple comparisons tests. TCRdb provides this immuneACCESS table in a form limited to in-frame rearrangements. Some clones are lacking; in checked studies, under half of them reflect an unresolved V gene, and why the rest are absent is not known. V and J calls and clone size are as listed in that table; D and trimming were resolved from the DNA. For this sample there are approximately 130,000 clones; around 84% appear just once. The top ten clonotypes cover about 27% of the sample.

The time point label, as the study defines it: about 28 days (+/-7) after the second vaccine dose. Because spike-specific TCR depth and breadth did not differ between the two schedules, AZD1222 recipients who got a second dose at roughly 4 weeks were pooled with those who got a second dose at roughly 12 weeks. The vaccinee samples were drawn from two UK trials, COV001 and COV002, one of which was a single-blind randomized controlled phase 2/3 trial testing AZD1222 (ChAdOx1 nCoV-19) in healthy adults. For TCRbeta chain sequencing, PBMC samples were collected from trial participants at day 0 and at day 28 after the second dose. As to this clone: This clone's antigen is unknown. No base quality values were provided; no much bigger clone lies one nucleotide off.

Overall study results and their limits: The whole spike protein was spanned by vaccine-associated CD4 TCRs, and dominant responses were seen in regions 160-218 and 743-854. Only five or six AZD1222 recipients were SARS-CoV-2 seropositive at baseline, limiting conclusions about previously exposed vaccinees. Reportedly, close to half of the unique spike-specific TCRs recognized epitopes lying outside the regions that are mutated in the B.1.351 and B.1.1.7 variants. In the small 56-69-year group, the increase in depth fell short of significance, most likely because of low power. Because no day 14 peak-response samples were available, repertoires were characterized only after the peak T cell response. Participants were mostly white British and included more females than males, and it was suggested by the authors that clonal diversity may have been underestimated. After two AZD1222 doses, spike-specific TCR breadth and depth were significantly higher than at day 0 and than in MenACWY recipients.

This clonotype originated in an adult who received the AZD1222 COVID-19 vaccine. Sample: peripheral blood, taken 28 days after the second AZD1222 dose. The V and J segments used are TRBV4-1 and TRBJ1-5; TRBD1 is a weak D gene call, 5 bases matching. The CDR3 region reads CASSQTMQGLGNQPQHF. Here is the DNA: TGCGCCAGCAGCCAAACCATGCAGGGCTTGGGCAATCAGCCCCAGCATTTT.